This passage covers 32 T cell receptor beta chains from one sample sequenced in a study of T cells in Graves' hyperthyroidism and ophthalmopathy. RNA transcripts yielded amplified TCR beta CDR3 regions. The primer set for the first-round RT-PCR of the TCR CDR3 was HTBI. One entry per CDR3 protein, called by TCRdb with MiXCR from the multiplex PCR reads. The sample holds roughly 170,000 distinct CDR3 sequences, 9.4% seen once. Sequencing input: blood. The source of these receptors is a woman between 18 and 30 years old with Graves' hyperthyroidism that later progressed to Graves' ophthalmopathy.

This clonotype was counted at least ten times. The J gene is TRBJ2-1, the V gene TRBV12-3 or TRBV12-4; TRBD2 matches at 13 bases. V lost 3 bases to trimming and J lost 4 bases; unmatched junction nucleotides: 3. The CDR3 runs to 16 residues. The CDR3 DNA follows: TGTGCCAGCAGTTTTGGGACTAGCGGGAAATACAATGAGCAGTTCTTC. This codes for CASSFGTSGKYNEQFF.

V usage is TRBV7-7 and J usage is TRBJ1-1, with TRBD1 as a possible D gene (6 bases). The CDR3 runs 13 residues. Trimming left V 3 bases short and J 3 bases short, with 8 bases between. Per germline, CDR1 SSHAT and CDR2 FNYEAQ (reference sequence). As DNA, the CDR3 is TGTGCCAGCAGCTTTAACAGGGACACTGAAGCTTTCTTT. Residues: CASSFNRDTEAFF. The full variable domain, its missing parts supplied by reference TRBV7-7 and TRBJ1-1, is GAGVSQSPRYKVTKRGQDVTLRCDPISSHATLYWYQQALGQGPEFLTYFNYEAQPDKSGLPSDRFSAERPEGSISTLTIQRTEQRDSAMYRCASSFNRDTEAFFGQGTRLTVV.

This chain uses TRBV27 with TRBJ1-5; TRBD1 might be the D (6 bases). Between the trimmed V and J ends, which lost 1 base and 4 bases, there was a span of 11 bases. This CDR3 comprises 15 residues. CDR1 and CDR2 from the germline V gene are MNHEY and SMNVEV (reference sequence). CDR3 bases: TGTGCCAGCAGTTTATGGGCAGGGGAAAATCAGCCCCAGCATTTT. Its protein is CASSLWAGENQPQHF.

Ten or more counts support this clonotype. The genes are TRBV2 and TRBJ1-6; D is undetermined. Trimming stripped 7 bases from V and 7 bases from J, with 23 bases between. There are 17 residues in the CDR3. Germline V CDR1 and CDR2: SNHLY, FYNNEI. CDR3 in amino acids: CASTWLRPATLNSPLHF. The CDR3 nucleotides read TGTGCCAGCACCTGGCTCAGGCCTGCCACCTTGAATTCACCCCTCCACTTT.

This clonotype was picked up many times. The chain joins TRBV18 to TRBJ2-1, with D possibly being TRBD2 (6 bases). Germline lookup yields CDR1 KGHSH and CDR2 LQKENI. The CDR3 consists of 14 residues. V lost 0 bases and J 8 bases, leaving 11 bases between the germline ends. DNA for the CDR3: TGTGCCAGCTCACCACCTGGCTGGGGGGATGAGCAGTTCTTC. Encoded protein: CASSPPGWGDEQFF.

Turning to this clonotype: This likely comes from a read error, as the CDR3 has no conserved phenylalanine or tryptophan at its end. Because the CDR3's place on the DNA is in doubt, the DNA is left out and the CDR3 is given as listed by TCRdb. This CDR3 is CASSFRENTEDFS. The gene calls are TRBV27 and TRBJ1-1; TRBD1, the D gene given by the table, was not confirmed from the DNA. Germline V gene sequence: CDR1 MNHEY, CDR2 SMNVEV (reference sequence). The CDR3 spans 13 residues, counting both ends.

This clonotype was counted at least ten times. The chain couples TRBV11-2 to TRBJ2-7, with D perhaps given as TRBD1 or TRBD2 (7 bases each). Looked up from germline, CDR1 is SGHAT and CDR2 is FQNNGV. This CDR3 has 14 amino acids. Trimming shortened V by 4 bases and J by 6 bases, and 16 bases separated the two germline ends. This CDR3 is CASSSAGGVSEQYF. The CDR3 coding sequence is TGTGCCAGCAGCTCGGCAGGGGGGGTCTCCGAGCAGTACTTC.

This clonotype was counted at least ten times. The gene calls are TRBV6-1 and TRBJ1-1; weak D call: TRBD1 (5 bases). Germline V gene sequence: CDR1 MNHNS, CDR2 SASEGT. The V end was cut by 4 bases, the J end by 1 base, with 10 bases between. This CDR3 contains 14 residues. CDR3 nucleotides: TGTGCCAGCAGTGGTGACAGAGGGAACACTGAAGCTTTCTTT. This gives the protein CASSGDRGNTEAFF.

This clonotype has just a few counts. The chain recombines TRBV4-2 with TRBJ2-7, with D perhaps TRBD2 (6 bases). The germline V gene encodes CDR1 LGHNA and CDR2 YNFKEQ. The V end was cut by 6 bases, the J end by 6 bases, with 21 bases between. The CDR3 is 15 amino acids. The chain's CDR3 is CASRPTGTAAFEQYF. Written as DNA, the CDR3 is TGTGCCAGCAGGCCCACCGGGACTGCCGCCTTCGAGCAGTACTTC.

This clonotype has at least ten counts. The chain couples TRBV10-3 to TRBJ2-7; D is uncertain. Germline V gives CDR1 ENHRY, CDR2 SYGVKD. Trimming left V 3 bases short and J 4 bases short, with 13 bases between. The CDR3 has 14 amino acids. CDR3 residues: CAISDRLGVYEQYF. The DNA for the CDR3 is TGTGCCATCAGTGACCGGCTTGGGGTTTACGAGCAGTACTTC.

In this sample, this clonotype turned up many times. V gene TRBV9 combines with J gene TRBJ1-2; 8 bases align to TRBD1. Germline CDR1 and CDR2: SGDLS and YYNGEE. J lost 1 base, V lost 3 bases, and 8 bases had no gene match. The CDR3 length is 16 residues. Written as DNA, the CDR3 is TGTGCCAGCAGCGAGAGCCCAGGACAGGGTAACTATGGCTACACCTTC. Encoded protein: CASSESPGQGNYGYTF.

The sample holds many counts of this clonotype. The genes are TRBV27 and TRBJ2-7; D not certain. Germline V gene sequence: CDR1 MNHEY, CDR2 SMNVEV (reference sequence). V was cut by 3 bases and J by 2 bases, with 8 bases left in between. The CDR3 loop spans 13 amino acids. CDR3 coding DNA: TGTGCCAGCAGTTTTGGGATCCCCTACGAGCAGTACTTC. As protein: CASSFGIPYEQYF.

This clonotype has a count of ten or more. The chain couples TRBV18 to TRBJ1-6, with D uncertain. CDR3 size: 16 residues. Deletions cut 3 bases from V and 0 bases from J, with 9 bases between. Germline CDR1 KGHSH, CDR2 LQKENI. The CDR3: CASSPAERSYNSPLHF. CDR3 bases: TGTGCCAGCTCACCGGCGGAACGCTCCTATAATTCACCCCTCCACTTT.

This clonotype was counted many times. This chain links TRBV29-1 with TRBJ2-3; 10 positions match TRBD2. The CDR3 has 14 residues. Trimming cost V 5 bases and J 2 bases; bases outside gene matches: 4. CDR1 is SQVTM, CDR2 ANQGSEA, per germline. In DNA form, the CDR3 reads TGCAGCGTTCGAGGGACTAGCGTCACAGATACGCAGTATTTT. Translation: CSVRGTSVTDTQYF.

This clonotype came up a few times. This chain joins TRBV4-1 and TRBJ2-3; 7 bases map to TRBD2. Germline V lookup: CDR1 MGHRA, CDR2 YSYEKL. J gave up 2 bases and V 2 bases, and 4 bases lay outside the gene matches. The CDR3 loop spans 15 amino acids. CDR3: CASSQTSGATDTQYF. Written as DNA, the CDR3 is TGCGCCAGCAGCCAAACCAGCGGGGCCACAGATACGCAGTATTTT.

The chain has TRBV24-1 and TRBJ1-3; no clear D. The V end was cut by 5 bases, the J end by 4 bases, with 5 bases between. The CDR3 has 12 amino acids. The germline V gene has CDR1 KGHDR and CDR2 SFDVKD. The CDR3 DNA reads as TGTGCCACCAGTGGATCCGGAAACACCATATATTTT. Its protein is CATSGSGNTIYF.

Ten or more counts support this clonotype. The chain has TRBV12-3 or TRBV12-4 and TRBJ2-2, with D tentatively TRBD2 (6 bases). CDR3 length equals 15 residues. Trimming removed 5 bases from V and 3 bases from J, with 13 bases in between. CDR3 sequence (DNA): TGTGCCAGCAGTCGTCCCGGGGGACACACCGGGGAGCTGTTTTTT. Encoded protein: CASSRPGGHTGELFF.

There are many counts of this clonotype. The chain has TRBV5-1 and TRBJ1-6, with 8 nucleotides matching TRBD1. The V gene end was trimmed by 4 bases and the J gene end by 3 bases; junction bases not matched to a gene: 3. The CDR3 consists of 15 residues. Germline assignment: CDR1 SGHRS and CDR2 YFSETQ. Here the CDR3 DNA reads TGCGCCAGCAGCATACAGGGGGACTATAATTCACCCCTCCACTTT. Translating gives CASSIQGDYNSPLHF.

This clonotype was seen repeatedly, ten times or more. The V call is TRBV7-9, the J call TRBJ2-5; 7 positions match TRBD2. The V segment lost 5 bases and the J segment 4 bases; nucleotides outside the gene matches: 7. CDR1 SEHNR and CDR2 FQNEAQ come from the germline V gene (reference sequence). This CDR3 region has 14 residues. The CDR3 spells CASSRRDYGETQYF. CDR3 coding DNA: TGTGCCAGCAGCCGCCGGGACTACGGAGAGACCCAGTACTTC.

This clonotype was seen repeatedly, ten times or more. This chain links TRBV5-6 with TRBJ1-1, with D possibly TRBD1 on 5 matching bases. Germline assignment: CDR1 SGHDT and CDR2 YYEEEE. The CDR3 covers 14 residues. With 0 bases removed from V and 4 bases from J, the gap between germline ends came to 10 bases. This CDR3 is CASSLDGGATEAFF. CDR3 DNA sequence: TGTGCCAGCAGCTTGGATGGCGGGGCCACTGAAGCTTTCTTT.

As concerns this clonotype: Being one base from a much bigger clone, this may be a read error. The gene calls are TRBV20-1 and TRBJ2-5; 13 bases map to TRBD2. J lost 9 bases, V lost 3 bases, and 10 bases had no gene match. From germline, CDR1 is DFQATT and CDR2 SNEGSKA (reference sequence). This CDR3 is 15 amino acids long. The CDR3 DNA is TGCAGTGCTAGTGGACTAGCGGGAGTCGGTGAGGCCCAGTACTTC. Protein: CSASGLAGVGEAQYF.

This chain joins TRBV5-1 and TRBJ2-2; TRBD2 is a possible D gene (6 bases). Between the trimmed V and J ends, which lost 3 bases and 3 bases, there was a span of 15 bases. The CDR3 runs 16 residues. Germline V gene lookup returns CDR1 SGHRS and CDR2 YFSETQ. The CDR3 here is CASSWSGGRHTGELFF. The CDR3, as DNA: TGCGCCAGCAGCTGGAGCGGTGGGAGGCACACCGGGGAGCTGTTTTTT. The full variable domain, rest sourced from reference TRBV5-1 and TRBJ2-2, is KAGVTQTPRYLIKTRGQQVTLSCSPISGHRSVSWYQQTPGQGLQFLFEYFSETQRNKGNFPGRFSGRQFSNSRSEMNVSTLELGDSALYLCASSWSGGRHTGELFFGEGSRLTVL.

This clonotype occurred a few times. Here the CDR3 reads CASSIFPPEKLFF. The CDR3 nucleotides read TGTGCCAGTAGTATTTTCCCACCTGAAAAACTGTTTTTT. The rearrangement links TRBV19 to TRBJ1-4; D not certain. Looked up from germline, CDR1 is LNHDA and CDR2 is SQIVND (reference sequence). The CDR3 totals 13 residues. V lost 3 bases and J 7 bases, leaving 9 bases between the germline ends.

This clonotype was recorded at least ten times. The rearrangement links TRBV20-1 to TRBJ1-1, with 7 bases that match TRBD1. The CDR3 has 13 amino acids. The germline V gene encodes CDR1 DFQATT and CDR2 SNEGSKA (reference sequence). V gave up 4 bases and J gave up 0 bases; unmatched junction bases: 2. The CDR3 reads CSATDRVNTEAFF. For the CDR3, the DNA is TGCAGTGCTACCGACAGGGTGAACACTGAAGCTTTCTTT.

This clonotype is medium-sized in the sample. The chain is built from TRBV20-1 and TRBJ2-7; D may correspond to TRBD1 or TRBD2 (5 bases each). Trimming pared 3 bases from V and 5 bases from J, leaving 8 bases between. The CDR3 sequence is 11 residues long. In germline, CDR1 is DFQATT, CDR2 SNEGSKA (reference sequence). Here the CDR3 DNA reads TGCAGTGCTAGTCAGGGAGACGAGCAGTACTTC. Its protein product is CSASQGDEQYF.

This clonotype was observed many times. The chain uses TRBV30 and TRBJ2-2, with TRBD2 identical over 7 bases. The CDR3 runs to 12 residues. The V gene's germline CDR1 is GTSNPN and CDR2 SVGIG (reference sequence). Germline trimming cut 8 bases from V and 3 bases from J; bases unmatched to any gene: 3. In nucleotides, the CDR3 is TGTGCCGGGCTAGCGGACACCGGGGAGCTGTTTTTT. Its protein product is CAGLADTGELFF.

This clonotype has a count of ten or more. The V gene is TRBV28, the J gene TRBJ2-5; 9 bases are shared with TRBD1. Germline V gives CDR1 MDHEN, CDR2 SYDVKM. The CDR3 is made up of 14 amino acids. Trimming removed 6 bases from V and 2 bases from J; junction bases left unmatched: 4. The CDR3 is CASRGDRDQETQYF. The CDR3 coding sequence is TGTGCCAGCAGGGGGGACAGGGATCAAGAGACCCAGTACTTC.

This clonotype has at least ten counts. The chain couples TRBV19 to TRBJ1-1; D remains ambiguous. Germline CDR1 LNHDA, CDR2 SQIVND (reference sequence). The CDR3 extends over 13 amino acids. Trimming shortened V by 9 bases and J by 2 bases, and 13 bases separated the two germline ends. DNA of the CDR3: TGTGCCAGCCATCGGGTGGGTAACACTGAAGCTTTCTTT. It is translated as CASHRVGNTEAFF.

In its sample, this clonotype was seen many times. The CDR3 protein is CASNPEGKWVAKNIQYF. CDR3 sequence (DNA): TGTGCCAGCAACCCTGAAGGGAAGTGGGTAGCCAAAAACATTCAGTACTTC. The chain employs TRBV28 and TRBJ2-4; D remains ambiguous. The CDR3 has 17 residues. Germline assignment: CDR1 MDHEN and CDR2 SYDVKM. The V and J ends lost 7 bases and 0 bases respectively, with 19 bases between them.

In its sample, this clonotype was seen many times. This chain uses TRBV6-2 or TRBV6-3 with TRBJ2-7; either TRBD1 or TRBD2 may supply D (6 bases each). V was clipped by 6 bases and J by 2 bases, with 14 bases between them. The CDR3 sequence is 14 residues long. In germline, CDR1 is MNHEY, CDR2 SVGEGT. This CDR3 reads CASRAGGGTYEQYF. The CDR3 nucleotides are TGTGCCAGCAGGGCCGGGGGCGGAACCTACGAGCAGTACTTC.

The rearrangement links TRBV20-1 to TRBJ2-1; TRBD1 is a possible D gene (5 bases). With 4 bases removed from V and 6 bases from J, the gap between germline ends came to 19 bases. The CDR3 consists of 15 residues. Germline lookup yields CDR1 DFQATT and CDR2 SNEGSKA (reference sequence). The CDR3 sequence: CSANSPRTSINEQFF. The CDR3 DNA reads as TGCAGTGCTAATTCCCCCCGGACATCCATCAATGAGCAGTTCTTC.

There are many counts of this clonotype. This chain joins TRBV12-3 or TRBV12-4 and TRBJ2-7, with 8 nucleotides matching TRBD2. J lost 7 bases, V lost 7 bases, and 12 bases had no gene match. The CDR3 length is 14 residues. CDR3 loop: CASNGAAGDQEQYF. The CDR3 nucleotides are TGTGCCAGCAACGGAGCAGCGGGAGATCAAGAGCAGTACTTC.